This record covers a single TCR beta chain. These data come from a study of cytomegalovirus exposure and HLA in healthy donors. Overall study context: Researchers found that around 80% of under 450 genotyped donors fell within the Caucasian-associated ancestry cluster.

The primer mix had 60 Vbeta and 13 Jbeta primers. Sequencing used immunoSEQ multiplex PCR; TCRdb keeps in-frame clones, though not all of them. The table has around 99,000 clones, roughly 63% seen once. The sample comprised PBMCs. This TCR was sampled from a woman aged 70 to 79 in good health and CMV-seropositive.

Here the CDR3 reads CASSSYTDTQYF. CDR3 in DNA: TGTGCCAGCAGCTCGTACACAGATACGCAGTATTTT. The chain is built from TRBV7-2 and TRBJ2-3; D unclear. Germline CDR1 reads SGHTA; CDR2 reads FQGNSA. V dropped 4 bases and J dropped 2 bases, with 4 bases sitting between them. This CDR3 contains 12 residues.